This entry is about one T cell receptor (beta chain). No antigen is known for it. This CDR3 has 13 amino acids. Germline CDR1 and CDR2: GTSNPN and SVGIG (reference sequence). The trim removed 5 bases at V and 2 bases at J, leaving 5 bases unmatched. The data belong to a study of cytomegalovirus exposure and HLA in healthy donors. Study information: The same platform was used for the 100 to 150 validation repertoires as for the 650 to 700 first-cohort repertoires, as reported in a later analysis. Study results and limitations: Among the CMV-associated chains, three were confirmed in vitro as specific for CMV antigens. Cytomegalovirus-associated status was assigned to about 160 TCR beta chains.

The donors belonged to the approximately 120-subject validation cohort, separate from the approximately 700-subject first cohort. Clones were sequenced by immunoSEQ multiplex PCR, and TCRdb holds only the in-frame ones, with some missing. The table lists about 130,000 clones, approximately 89% of them singletons. The gene calls are TRBV30 and TRBJ2-5, with 7 bases identical to TRBD1. The sequencing input was PBMCs. The clonotype originates from a woman under 30 in good health and CMV-seropositive. CDR3 sequence: CAWASGGQETQYF. The CDR3 DNA follows: TGTGCCTGGGCCTCAGGGGGACAAGAGACCCAGTACTTC.